This TCR beta chain was captured in a study of blood T cells in healthy people across ages. Study observations and caveats: A greater number of naive CD4+ cells and higher diversity distinguished long-lived donors from aged donors.

The CDR3 has 15 residues. Trimming took off 4 bases at V and 5 bases at J, with 17 bases between the two ends. The germline V gene encodes CDR1 SGHRS and CDR2 YFSETQ. The donors, healthy Caucasians from Russia, were aged roughly 6 to 100. A remark on this clonotype: The antigen remains unidentified.

A second PCR of 7 to 11 cycles used a sample-barcoded 5' primer and a J-beta primer mix. A template-switch adaptor that had 12 random nucleotides put a tag on each cDNA molecule. TCRdb reprocessed the 5' RACE reads via MiXCR and lists one record per CDR3 protein. Of more than 750,000 distinct CDR3 sequences in the sample, almost 30% were seen once. The data were also submitted as part of a second study, on T cells of mothers and their children. From that second work: Overlap ran slightly, non-significantly higher for related than unrelated mother-child pairs.

Sequences were obtained from blood. This chain connects TRBV5-1 to TRBJ2-3, with D possibly being TRBD2 (5 bases). The TCR sequence derives from a woman in her thirties or forties in good health. The DNA for the CDR3 is TGCGCCAGCAGCCCGCAGGCTCCCCGGGGAGATACGCAGTATTTT. Its translation is CASSPQAPRGDTQYF. Looking up the rest from reference TRBV5-1 and TRBJ2-3 gives the full variable domain: KAGVTQTPRYLIKTRGQQVTLSCSPISGHRSVSWYQQTPGQGLQFLFEYFSETQRNKGNFPGRFSGRQFSNSRSEMNVSTLELGDSALYLCASSPQAPRGDTQYFGPGTRLTVL.